This T cell receptor (beta chain) was sequenced for a study of cytomegalovirus exposure and HLA in healthy donors. The overall study: Samples from HLA-typed donors yielded about 85 million unique TCRs in an early data release. General observations from the study: Researchers reported that a few CMV-associated chains were confirmed in vitro as CMV antigen-specific. Productive rates of about 87% or about 30% were seen for most TCR beta V segments in an earlier analysis.

Concerning this clone itself: Its antigen remains unknown.

Researchers ran the PCR with 60 Vbeta and 13 Jbeta primers. TCRdb's table, derived via immunoSEQ multiplex PCR, lists solely in-frame clones and lacks some. The sample contains about 150,000 clones, 55% to 85% of which appear only once. The CDR3 is 15 residues long. Germline assignment: CDR1 SEHNR and CDR2 FQNEAQ (reference sequence). Germline trimming cut 5 bases from V and 1 base from J; bases unmatched to any gene: 4. The chain couples TRBV7-9 to TRBJ1-5; TRBD1 aligns across 8 bases. The TCR comes from a man in his forties in good health and CMV-seronegative. Sequenced sample: PBMCs. Here the CDR3 reads CASSAGTGSNQPQHF. CDR3 sequence (DNA): TGTGCCAGCAGCGCCGGGACAGGCAGCAATCAGCCCCAGCATTTT.